A selection of T cell receptor beta chains follows, all from one sample in a study of spatial heterogeneity in lung cancer. Via MiXCR, TCRdb re-called the 5' RACE reads, giving one row per CDR3 protein. Of about 47,000 distinct CDR3 sequences in the sample, about 12% were seen once. The starting material was PBMCs, obtained at follow-up. The receptors originated from a male donor with early-stage non-small cell lung cancer. CDR3s include the opening cysteine and the closing phenylalanine or tryptophan. A D gene is named only where the DNA matches it firmly. Not every row has a clone size; where given, it reads once, few, many or a size class.

clone_size	d_call	v_call	j_call	cdr3_nt	cdr3_aa
many	-	TRBV7-3	TRBJ2-3	TGTGCCAGCAGCTTGGCGAGAGGACGCACAGATACGCAGTATTTT	CASSLARGRTDTQYF
-	-	TRBV6-2/TRBV6-3	TRBJ1-5	TGTGCCAGCAGGTCAGGAGATAGCAATCAGCCCCAGCATTTT	CASRSGDSNQPQHF
many	TRBD2	TRBV5-1	TRBJ2-5	TGCGCCAGCAGCCTCAACCCTAGCGGAGTACAAGAGACCCAGTACTTC	CASSLNPSGVQETQYF
many	TRBD1	TRBV20-1	TRBJ2-3	TGCAGTGCAGGGGGCTTTGACAGTACAGATACGCAGTATTTT	CSAGGFDSTDTQYF
-	TRBD2	TRBV6-5	TRBJ2-1	TGTGCCAGCAGTGAAGTTACCGGGAGGTACAATGAGCAGTTCTTC	CASSEVTGRYNEQFF
many	-	TRBV7-8	TRBJ1-2	TGTGCCAGCAGCTTAGGGGGATCCCCCTATGGCTACACCTTC	CASSLGGSPYGYTF
-	-	TRBV3-1	TRBJ1-5	TGTGCCAGCAGTCAGGGTTTTGGCAATCAGCCCCAGCATTTT	CASSQGFGNQPQHF
many	-	TRBV9	TRBJ1-2	TGTGCCAGCAGTCTTACCGGGACGTCCCATGGCTACACCTTC	CASSLTGTSHGYTF
-	-	TRBV7-6	TRBJ1-1	TGTGCCAGCAGCTTAGAACAGAACACTGAAGCTTTCTTT	CASSLEQNTEAFF
many	-	TRBV18	TRBJ1-4	TGTGCCAATCGGGGTGATCGTAATGAAAAACTGTTTTTT	CANRGDRNEKLFF
-	TRBD1	TRBV7-9	TRBJ1-3	TGTGCCAGCAGCTTAGGGGGACAGCAGGACACCATATATTTT	CASSLGGQQDTIYF
-	-	TRBV3-1	TRBJ2-1	TGTGCCAGCAGCCCGCTGGTCGGGGCCTCAATGGAGCAGTTCTTC	CASSPLVGASMEQFF
-	TRBD2	TRBV19	TRBJ2-5	TGTGCCAGTAGTACCTTCAGCGGGAGCGGGGAGACCCAGTACTTC	CASSTFSGSGETQYF
many	TRBD2	TRBV29-1	TRBJ2-7	TGCAGCGTTGGGCTAGCGGGAGGGTACGAGCAGTACTTC	CSVGLAGGYEQYF
-	TRBD2	TRBV24-1	TRBJ2-3	TGTGCCACCAGTGGGAGCGGGATCACAGATACGCAGTATTTT	CATSGSGITDTQYF
many	-	TRBV10-3	TRBJ2-3	TGTGCCATCAGTGAGTCGTCGCTTGGGAGGAGCACAGATACGCAGTATTTT	CAISESSLGRSTDTQYF
-	TRBD1	TRBV30	TRBJ2-5	TGTGCCTGGGCCGACAGGGGGGAGACCCAGTACTTC	CAWADRGETQYF
-	TRBD1	TRBV7-9	TRBJ1-4	TGTGCCAGCAGCCCCTCGACAGGGGGTAATGAAAAACTGTTTTTT	CASSPSTGGNEKLFF
few	-	TRBV5-1	TRBJ2-1	TGCGCCAGCAGCAGGCTAGCAGACGATGAGCAGTTCTTC	CASSRLADDEQFF
-	-	TRBV7-9	TRBJ2-3	TGTGCCAGCATCCCTGCGACTACTAGCACAGATACGCAGTATTTT	CASIPATTSTDTQYF
few	-	TRBV7-9	TRBJ2-1	TGTGCCAGCAGCCCCCGGGGTACGACCTACAATGAGCAGTTCTTC	CASSPRGTTYNEQFF
-	-	TRBV5-1	TRBJ2-5	TGCGCCAGCAGGTTAGCAGAACAAGAGACCCAGTACTTC	CASRLAEQETQYF